The 22 T cell receptor beta chains listed next were all sequenced from one sample in a study of identical twins. Each CDR3 protein is one row after TCRdb ran MiXCR on the 5' RACE reads. There are 540,000 or so distinct CDR3 sequences in the sample; about 22% occur only once, and 0.48% lies in the top ten. The sample also formed part of further work on yellow fever vaccine responses in identical twins.

Sequencing input: CD4+ T cells sorted from blood. The receptors come from a woman aged 18-29 years in good health.

This chain uses TRBV5-5 with TRBJ1-3; D might be TRBD1 (5 bases). The germline gives CDR1 SGHKS, CDR2 YYEKEE (reference sequence). The CDR3 totals 15 residues. V was trimmed by 1 base and J by 2 bases, leaving 10 bases between them. The CDR3 DNA follows: TGTGCCAGCAGCTTGTCAGGGCAGACTGGAAACACCATATATTTT. It translates to CASSLSGQTGNTIYF.

DNA for the CDR3: TGTGCCAGCAGTGGAGGGAACCAAGAGACCCAGTACTTC. Its translation is CASSGGNQETQYF. This chain joins TRBV25-1 and TRBJ2-5; D is perhaps TRBD2 (5 bases). Germline V gene data show CDR1 as MGHDK and CDR2 as SYGVNS. Deletions cut 4 bases from V and 0 bases from J, with 6 bases between. The CDR3 sequence is 13 residues long.

The J gene is TRBJ1-1, the V gene TRBV5-1; TRBD1 matches at 8 bases. The CDR3 is 14 residues long. Germline values: CDR1 SGHRS, CDR2 YFSETQ. Unmatched junction bases numbered 4, after V lost 5 bases and J lost 1 base. The CDR3 sequence: CASRRGTGNTEAFF. The CDR3 DNA follows: TGCGCCAGCAGACGGGGGACAGGGAACACTGAAGCTTTCTTT.

V and J are TRBV20-1 and TRBJ2-4; possibly TRBD1 or TRBD2 for D (5 bases each). Germline CDR1 is DFQATT and CDR2 is SNEGSKA (reference sequence). Trimming removed 6 bases from V and 2 bases from J, with 20 bases in between. The CDR3 runs 16 residues. DNA for the CDR3: TGCAGTGCCTCAAGGGGTGGGAGCGTAACCAAAAACATTCAGTACTTC. This codes for CSASRGGSVTKNIQYF.

This clonotype was counted between two and nine times. The rearrangement uses TRBV7-2 and TRBJ2-1; 7 positions agree with TRBD2. This CDR3 region has 15 residues. The V and J ends lost 1 base and 2 bases, in that order; junction bases with no gene match: 2. The V gene's germline CDR1 is SGHTA and CDR2 FQGNSA. As DNA, the CDR3 is TGTGCCAGCAGCTTAGGTAGCGGGCCCTACAATGAGCAGTTCTTC. This sequence encodes CASSLGSGPYNEQFF.

This clonotype was recorded at least ten times. The chain links TRBV5-1 to TRBJ2-3; 8 nucleotides align to TRBD1. With V trimmed by 2 bases and J by 4 bases, 9 bases remained unmatched. Germline V lookup: CDR1 SGHRS, CDR2 YFSETQ. This CDR3 contains 16 residues. The CDR3 loop reads CASSFSGTGSPDTQYF. The CDR3 DNA reads as TGCGCCAGCAGCTTCTCCGGGACAGGTAGCCCAGATACGCAGTATTTT.

V gene TRBV3-1 combines with J gene TRBJ2-7; D is undetermined. Trimming stripped 0 bases from V and 4 bases from J, with 7 bases between. The CDR3 has 13 amino acids. The germline V gene has CDR1 LGHDT and CDR2 YNNKEL (reference sequence). CDR3 DNA sequence: TGTGCCAGCAGCCAAGAATGGGAATACGAGCAGTACTTC. Translation: CASSQEWEYEQYF.

This clonotype was found many times. The gene calls are TRBV7-2 and TRBJ2-7, with D unresolved. The CDR3 loop spans 12 amino acids. V was clipped by 0 bases and J by 2 bases, with 2 bases between them. Germline lookup yields CDR1 SGHTA and CDR2 FQGNSA. In DNA form, the CDR3 reads TGTGCCAGCAGCTTAGCGGCCTACGAGCAGTACTTC. This gives the protein CASSLAAYEQYF.

V gene TRBV9 combines with J gene TRBJ1-6; 7 bases match TRBD1. Germline V gene sequence: CDR1 SGDLS, CDR2 YYNGEE. The CDR3 covers 14 residues. V gave up 4 bases and J gave up 9 bases; unmatched junction bases: 7. The CDR3 is CASSTRQGGSPLHF. The CDR3 DNA is TGTGCCAGCAGCACCCGACAGGGAGGTTCACCCCTCCACTTT.

This rearrangement joins TRBV5-1 to TRBJ2-7, with D perhaps being TRBD1 or TRBD2 (6 bases each). The CDR3 contains 15 residues. Germline lookup yields CDR1 SGHRS and CDR2 YFSETQ. V lost 0 bases, J lost 2 bases, and 12 bases lay in between. The CDR3 spells CASSLAGASAYEQYF. The CDR3 nucleotides read TGCGCCAGCAGCTTGGCGGGGGCTAGCGCCTACGAGCAGTACTTC.

Turning to this clonotype: This may stem from a read error, because a much larger clone lies one nucleotide away. The chain joins TRBV24-1 to TRBJ2-3, with D unclear. Per the germline V gene, CDR1 is KGHDR and CDR2 is SFDVKD. There are 12 residues in the CDR3. The V end lost 0 bases, the J end lost 6 bases, and 3 bases lay between the germline ends. The chain's CDR3 is CATSDLLDTQYF. The CDR3 DNA reads as TGTGCCACCAGTGATTTGCTGGATACGCAGTATTTT.

There are many counts of this clonotype. V is TRBV11-2 and J is TRBJ2-1; D call uncertain. From germline, CDR1 is SGHAT and CDR2 FQNNGV. This CDR3 has 13 amino acids. V lost 2 bases to trimming and J lost 3 bases, with 5 bases between them. The CDR3 DNA sequence: TGTGCCAGCAGCTTACCAGGCTACAATGAGCAGTTCTTC. This encodes CASSLPGYNEQFF.

This clonotype has just a few counts. The V gene is TRBV6-2 or TRBV6-3, the J gene TRBJ2-1; tentative D call: TRBD2 (5 bases). The germline CDR1 and CDR2 sequences are MNHEY and SVGEGT. The CDR3 loop spans 15 amino acids. With 2 bases removed from V and 0 bases from J, the gap between germline ends came to 8 bases. CDR3 coding DNA: TGTGCCAGCAGTTACGTGACTACCTCCTACAATGAGCAGTTCTTC. Translated, it gives CASSYVTTSYNEQFF.

The V gene is TRBV7-9, the J gene TRBJ2-7; D uncertain. V was shortened by 7 bases and J by 6 bases, with 16 bases between the two germline ends. From germline, CDR1 is SEHNR and CDR2 FQNEAQ (reference sequence). The CDR3 consists of 13 residues. Here the CDR3 reads CASTLPSNGEQYF. As DNA, the CDR3 is TGTGCCAGCACCCTCCCTTCAAACGGCGAGCAGTACTTC.

V usage is TRBV6-5 and J usage is TRBJ1-4, with D possibly being TRBD1 (6 bases). Germline-derived CDR1 and CDR2 are MNHEY and SVGAGI. The CDR3 is 15 residues long. Trimming pared 5 bases from V and 10 bases from J, leaving 20 bases between. In DNA form, the CDR3 reads TGTGCCAGCAGTAACAGGGATGTCGACCGGGGAAAACTGTTTTTT. Protein: CASSNRDVDRGKLFF.

This chain uses TRBV2 with TRBJ2-1, with 8 bases matching TRBD2. There are 14 residues in the CDR3. V trimming: 7 bases; J trimming: 7 bases; junction bases outside the gene matches: 9. CDR1 SNHLY and CDR2 FYNNEI come from the germline V gene. The CDR3 coding sequence is TGTGCCAGCACCGACGGACTAGCTGGGAATGAGCAGTTCTTC. This gives the protein CASTDGLAGNEQFF.

The chain combines TRBV20-1 with TRBJ2-7, with D perhaps TRBD2 (6 bases). V dropped 6 bases and J dropped 0 bases, with 12 bases sitting between them. Germline V gene lookup returns CDR1 DFQATT and CDR2 SNEGSKA (reference sequence). This CDR3 is built from 13 residues. CDR3 DNA: TGCAGTGCCTTAGCGGATAGCTCCTACGAGCAGTACGTC. This gives the protein CSALADSSYEQYV.

The chain has TRBV7-6 and TRBJ2-7; no definite D call. CDR3 length: 13 residues. Germline CDR1 reads SGHVS; CDR2 reads FNYEAQ. The ends were cut back, 1 base at V and 5 bases at J, with 9 bases in the middle. The CDR3 DNA follows: TGTGCCAGCAGCTTAGATTCAGGACACGAGCAGTACTTC. Translation: CASSLDSGHEQYF.

This clonotype has only a few counts. The chain combines TRBV18 with TRBJ1-1; D ambiguous. The CDR3 runs to 14 residues. Germline V gives CDR1 KGHSH, CDR2 LQKENI. Trimming pared 0 bases from V and 3 bases from J, leaving 8 bases between. CDR3 sequence (DNA): TGTGCCAGCTCACCACCCTGGGGAGACACTGAAGCTTTCTTT. This gives the protein CASSPPWGDTEAFF.

A few counts support this clonotype. Given a much more abundant clone one base away, this may be a read error. The chain employs TRBV12-3 or TRBV12-4 and TRBJ2-3; 7 nucleotides align to TRBD2. The V and J ends lost 3 bases and 1 base, in that order; junction bases with no gene match: 1. The CDR3 has 14 amino acids. CDR3 nucleotide sequence: TGTGCCAGCAGTTTTCGGGGGGGCACAGATACGCAGTATTTT. This gives the protein CASSFRGGTDTQYF.

This clonotype has more than one count but fewer than ten. The chain uses TRBV7-9 and TRBJ1-1; 8 nucleotides agree with TRBD1. The CDR3 consists of 15 residues. The germline gives CDR1 SEHNR, CDR2 FQNEAQ (reference sequence). V lost 1 base, J lost 4 bases, and 5 bases stayed unmatched. The CDR3 DNA follows: TGTGCCAGCAGCTTAGAGACTACAGGGGGCACTGAAGCTTTCTTT. It translates to CASSLETTGGTEAFF.

The J gene is TRBJ2-1, the V gene TRBV9; 8 bases are shared with TRBD2. CDR1 is SGDLS, CDR2 YYNGEE, per germline. Trimming took 0 bases from V and 2 from J; bases not matched to a gene: 7. This CDR3 is 17 amino acids long. The DNA of the CDR3 is TGTGCCAGCAGCGTAGAGTTGAGCGGGGGAGCCTACAATGAGCAGTTCTTC. Translating gives CASSVELSGGAYNEQFF.